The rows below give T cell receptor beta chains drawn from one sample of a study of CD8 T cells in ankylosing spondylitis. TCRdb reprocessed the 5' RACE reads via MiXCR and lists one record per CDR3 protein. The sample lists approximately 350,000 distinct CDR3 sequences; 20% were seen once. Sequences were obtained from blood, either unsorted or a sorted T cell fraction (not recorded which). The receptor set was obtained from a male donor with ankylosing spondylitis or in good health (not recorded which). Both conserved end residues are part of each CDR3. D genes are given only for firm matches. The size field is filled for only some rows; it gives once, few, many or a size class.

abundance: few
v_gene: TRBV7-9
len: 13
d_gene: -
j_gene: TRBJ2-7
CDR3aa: CASSLAAGSEQYF
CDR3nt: TGTGCCAGCAGCTTAGCCGCGGGGTCCGAGCAGTACTTC

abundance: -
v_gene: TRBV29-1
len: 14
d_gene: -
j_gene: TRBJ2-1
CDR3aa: CSVASSGPRGEQFF
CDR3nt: TGCAGCGTTGCCTCCAGCGGTCCTAGGGGGGAGCAGTTCTTC

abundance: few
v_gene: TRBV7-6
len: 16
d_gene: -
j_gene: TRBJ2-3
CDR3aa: CASSSDLGSSTDTQYF
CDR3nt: TGTGCCAGCAGCTCGGACTTAGGCAGTAGCACAGATACGCAGTATTTT

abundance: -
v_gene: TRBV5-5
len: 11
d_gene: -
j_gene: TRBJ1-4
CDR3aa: CASSLGGIRFF
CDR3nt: TGTGCCAGCAGCCTAGGGGGGATTCGGTTTTTT

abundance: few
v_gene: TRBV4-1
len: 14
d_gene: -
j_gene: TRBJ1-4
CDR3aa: CASSPGDGNEKLFF
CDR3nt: TGCGCCAGCAGCCCGGGGGACGGGAATGAAAAACTGTTTTTT

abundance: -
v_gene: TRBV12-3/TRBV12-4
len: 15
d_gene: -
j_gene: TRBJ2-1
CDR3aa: CASSGGRSGWNEQFF
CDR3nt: TGTGCCAGCAGCGGGGGGCGAAGCGGCTGGAATGAGCAGTTCTTC

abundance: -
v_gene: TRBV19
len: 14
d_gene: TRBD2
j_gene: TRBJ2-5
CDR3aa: CASSISSGGETQYF
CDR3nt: TGTGCCAGTAGTATCTCAAGCGGGGGAGAGACCCAGTACTTC

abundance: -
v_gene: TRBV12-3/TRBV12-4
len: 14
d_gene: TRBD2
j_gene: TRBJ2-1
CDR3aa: CASSLGLAGPVKFF
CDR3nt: TGTGCCAGCAGTTTAGGTCTAGCGGGGCCCGTTAAGTTCTTC

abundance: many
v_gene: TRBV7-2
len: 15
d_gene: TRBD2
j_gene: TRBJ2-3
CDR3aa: CASSFSGGAIDTQYF
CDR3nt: TGTGCCAGCAGCTTTAGCGGGGGGGCGATAGATACGCAGTATTTT

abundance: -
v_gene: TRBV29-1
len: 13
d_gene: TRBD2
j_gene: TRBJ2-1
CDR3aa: CSVEGTSGDEQFF
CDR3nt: TGCAGCGTTGAAGGGACTAGCGGGGATGAGCAGTTCTTC

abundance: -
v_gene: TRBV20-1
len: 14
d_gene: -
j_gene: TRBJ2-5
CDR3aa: CSARDRTMRETQYF
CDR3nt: TGCAGTGCTAGAGATCGGACAATGAGGGAGACCCAGTACTTC

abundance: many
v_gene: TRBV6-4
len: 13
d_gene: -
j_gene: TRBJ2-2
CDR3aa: CASSDTNTGELFF
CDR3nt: TGTGCCAGCAGTGACACGAACACCGGGGAGCTGTTTTTT

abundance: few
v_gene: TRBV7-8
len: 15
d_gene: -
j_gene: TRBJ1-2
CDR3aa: CASSGLGTGPGGYTF
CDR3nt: TGTGCCAGCAGCGGCTTGGGCACAGGGCCGGGAGGCTACACCTTC

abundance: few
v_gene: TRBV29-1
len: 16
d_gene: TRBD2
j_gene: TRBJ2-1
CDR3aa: CSVAERGGVTYNEQFF
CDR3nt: TGCAGCGTTGCCGAGCGGGGGGGCGTAACCTACAATGAGCAGTTCTTC

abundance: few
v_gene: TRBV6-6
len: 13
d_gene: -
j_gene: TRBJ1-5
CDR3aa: CASVWDGDQPQHF
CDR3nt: TGTGCCAGCGTTTGGGACGGGGATCAGCCCCAGCATTTT

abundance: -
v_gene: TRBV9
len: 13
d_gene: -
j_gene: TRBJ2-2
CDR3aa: CASSALNTGELFF
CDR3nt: TGTGCCAGCAGCGCGTTGAACACCGGGGAGCTGTTTTTT